This T cell receptor (beta chain) was obtained from a study of T cells after yellow fever vaccination. Study-wide results and limits: Once the booster was given, most primary-vaccination clones reappeared, at over 95% for CD4 and roughly 86% for CD8. A small share of clonotypes appeared in both CD4 and CD8 compartments.

Germline V gene data show CDR1 as MNHNS and CDR2 as SASEGT. The CDR3 runs 13 residues. Trimming removed 6 bases from V and 6 bases from J, with 13 bases in between. The study made its TCR cDNA through 5'RACE template switching. That step introduced a universal primer site along with UMIs. One entry per CDR3 protein results from TCRdb running MiXCR on the 5' RACE reads. Of over 300,000 distinct CDR3 sequences in the sample, around 6.8% were seen once. To note about this clonotype: Its target is not known.

This clonotype originated in a man between 18 and 29 years old who received the YFV17D yellow fever vaccine. The material sequenced was PBMCs, taken about 49 days after the first yellow fever vaccination. The V gene is TRBV6-1, the J gene TRBJ2-3; a weak D match, TRBD2 (6 bases). CDR3 nucleotide sequence: TGTGCCAGCAGGACTAGTTTCCGCGATACGCAGTATTTT. Its protein product is CASRTSFRDTQYF.